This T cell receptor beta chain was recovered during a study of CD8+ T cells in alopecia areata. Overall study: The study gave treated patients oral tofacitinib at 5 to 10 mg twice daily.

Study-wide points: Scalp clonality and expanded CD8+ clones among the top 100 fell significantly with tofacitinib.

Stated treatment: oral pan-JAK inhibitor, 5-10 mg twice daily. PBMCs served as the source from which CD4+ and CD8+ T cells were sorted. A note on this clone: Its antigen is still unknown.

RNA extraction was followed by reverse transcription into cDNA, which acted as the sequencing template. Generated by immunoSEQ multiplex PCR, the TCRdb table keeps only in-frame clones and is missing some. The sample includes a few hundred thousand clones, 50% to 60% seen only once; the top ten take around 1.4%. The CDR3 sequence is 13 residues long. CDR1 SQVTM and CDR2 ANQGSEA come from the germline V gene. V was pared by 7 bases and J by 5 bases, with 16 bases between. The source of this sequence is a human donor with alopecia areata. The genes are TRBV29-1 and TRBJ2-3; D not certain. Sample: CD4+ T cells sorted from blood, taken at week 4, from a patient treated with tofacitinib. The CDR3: CSASPPMGDTQYF. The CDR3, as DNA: TGCAGCGCCTCGCCCCCGATGGGAGATACGCAGTATTTT.